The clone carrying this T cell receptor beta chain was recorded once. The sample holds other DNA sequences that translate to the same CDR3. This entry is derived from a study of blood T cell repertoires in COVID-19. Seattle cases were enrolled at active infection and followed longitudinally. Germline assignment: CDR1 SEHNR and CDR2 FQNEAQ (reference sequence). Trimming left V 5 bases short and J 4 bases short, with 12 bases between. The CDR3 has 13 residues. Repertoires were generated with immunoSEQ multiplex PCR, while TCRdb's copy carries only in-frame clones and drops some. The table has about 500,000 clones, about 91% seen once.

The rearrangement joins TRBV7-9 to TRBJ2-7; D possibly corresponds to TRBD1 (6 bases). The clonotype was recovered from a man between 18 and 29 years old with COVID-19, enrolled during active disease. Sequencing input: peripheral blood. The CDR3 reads CASSPGGRYEQYF. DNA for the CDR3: TGTGCCAGCAGCCCTGGGGGCCGTTACGAGCAGTACTTC.